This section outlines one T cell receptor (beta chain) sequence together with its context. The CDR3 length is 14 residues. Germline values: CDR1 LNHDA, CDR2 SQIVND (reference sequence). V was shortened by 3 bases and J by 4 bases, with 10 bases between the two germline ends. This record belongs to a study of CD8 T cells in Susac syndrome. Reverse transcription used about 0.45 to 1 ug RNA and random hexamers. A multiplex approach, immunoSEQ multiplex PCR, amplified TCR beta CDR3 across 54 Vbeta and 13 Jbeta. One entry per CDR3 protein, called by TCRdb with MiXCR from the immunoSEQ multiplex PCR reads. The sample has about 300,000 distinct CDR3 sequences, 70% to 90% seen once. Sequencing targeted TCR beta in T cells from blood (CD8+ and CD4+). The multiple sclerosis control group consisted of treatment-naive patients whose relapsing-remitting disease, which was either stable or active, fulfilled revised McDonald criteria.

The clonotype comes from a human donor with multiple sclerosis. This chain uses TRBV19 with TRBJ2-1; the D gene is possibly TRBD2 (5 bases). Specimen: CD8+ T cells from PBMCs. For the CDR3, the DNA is TGTGCCAGTAGTATCCGGGGAAGGTACAATGAGCAGTTCTTC. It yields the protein CASSIRGRYNEQFF.